The rows below give T cell receptor beta chains drawn from one sample of a study of blood T cell repertoires in COVID-19. Sequenced by immunoSEQ multiplex PCR; TCRdb stores in-frame clones only, minus some. The table includes about 480,000 clones, 80% to 90% detected once. Sequencing was done on a sample of peripheral blood. Receptor source: a man younger than 30 with COVID-19, enrolled during active disease. The CDR3 runs from the conserved cysteine through the conserved F or W. Fields, in order: V gene, D gene, J gene, CDR3 protein, CDR3 DNA. The D gene is left open where the match is weak.

v_call: TRBV27
d_call: TRBD1
j_call: TRBJ1-5
cdr3_aa: CASSWGTGSNQPQHF
cdr3_nt: TGTGCCAGCAGTTGGGGGACAGGGTCTAATCAGCCCCAGCATTTT

v_call: TRBV7-2
d_call: TRBD1
j_call: TRBJ2-5
cdr3_aa: CASSAGQVQETQYF
cdr3_nt: TGTGCCAGCAGCGCGGGACAGGTCCAAGAGACCCAGTACTTC

v_call: TRBV4-1
d_call: -
j_call: TRBJ2-2
cdr3_aa: CASSQAMGEELFF
cdr3_nt: TGCGCCAGCAGCCAAGCGATGGGAGAGGAGCTGTTTTTT

v_call: TRBV29-1
d_call: -
j_call: TRBJ1-2
cdr3_aa: CSVGVAGAGYTF
cdr3_nt: TGCAGCGTTGGGGTGGCAGGGGCTGGCTACACCTTC

v_call: TRBV19
d_call: -
j_call: TRBJ1-5
cdr3_aa: CASRTGHFQPQHF
cdr3_nt: TGTGCCAGTAGGACGGGACATTTTCAGCCCCAGCATTTT

v_call: TRBV15
d_call: -
j_call: TRBJ2-4
cdr3_aa: CATSYDREVKNIQYF
cdr3_nt: TGTGCCACCAGCTACGACAGGGAGGTCAAAAACATTCAGTACTTC

v_call: TRBV25-1
d_call: TRBD1
j_call: TRBJ2-7
cdr3_aa: CASVGQGFGYEQYF
cdr3_nt: TGTGCCAGCGTAGGACAGGGTTTTGGCTACGAGCAGTACTTC

v_call: TRBV6-5
d_call: -
j_call: TRBJ1-1
cdr3_aa: CASSKPTGNTEAFF
cdr3_nt: TGTGCCAGCAGTAAACCTACGGGGAACACTGAAGCTTTCTTT

v_call: TRBV2
d_call: TRBD1
j_call: TRBJ2-7
cdr3_aa: CASWDSLDYEQYF
cdr3_nt: TGTGCCAGCTGGGACAGCTTGGACTACGAGCAGTACTTC

v_call: TRBV12-3/TRBV12-4
d_call: -
j_call: TRBJ1-4
cdr3_aa: CASSRGAREKLFF
cdr3_nt: TGTGCCAGCAGTCGTGGGGCTCGTGAAAAACTGTTTTTT

v_call: TRBV5-1
d_call: -
j_call: TRBJ2-5
cdr3_aa: CASSPPGGRETQYF
cdr3_nt: TGCGCCAGCAGCCCGCCGGGGGGCAGGGAGACCCAGTACTTC

v_call: TRBV11-2
d_call: TRBD2
j_call: TRBJ2-7
cdr3_aa: CASSLGLAAPYEQYF
cdr3_nt: TGTGCCAGCAGCTTAGGCCTAGCGGCCCCATACGAGCAGTACTTC

v_call: TRBV10-3
d_call: TRBD2
j_call: TRBJ2-7
cdr3_aa: CAIRGTSGTYEQYF
cdr3_nt: TGTGCCATCAGGGGGACTAGCGGAACCTACGAGCAGTACTTC

v_call: TRBV29-1
d_call: -
j_call: TRBJ1-2
cdr3_aa: CSVASSRQGYTF
cdr3_nt: TGCAGCGTCGCAAGCAGTCGACAGGGCTACACCTTC

v_call: TRBV5-1
d_call: TRBD1
j_call: TRBJ1-1
cdr3_aa: CASSPSEGTGGMNTEAFF
cdr3_nt: TGCGCCAGCAGCCCGAGCGAAGGGACAGGGGGCATGAACACTGAAGCTTTCTTT

v_call: TRBV28
d_call: -
j_call: TRBJ1-1
cdr3_aa: CASSFSRWGGLEGTEAFF
cdr3_nt: TGTGCCAGCAGTTTCTCCCGTTGGGGAGGGCTGGAGGGCACTGAAGCTTTCTTT

v_call: TRBV28
d_call: TRBD1
j_call: TRBJ1-1
cdr3_aa: CASKTGGNTEAFF
cdr3_nt: TGTGCCAGTAAGACAGGGGGCAACACTGAAGCTTTCTTT

v_call: TRBV10-2
d_call: TRBD1
j_call: TRBJ1-2
cdr3_aa: CASRDRVLYGYTF
cdr3_nt: TGCGCCAGCAGAGACAGGGTGCTCTATGGCTACACCTTC